A single sample gave rise to the 21 T cell receptor beta chains below, sequenced in a study of blood T cell repertoires in COVID-19. Libraries were prepared by immunoSEQ multiplex PCR; TCRdb keeps only in-frame clonotypes and omits some of them. The sample carries about 99,000 clones, just under 85% recorded once. Sequencing was carried out using peripheral blood. These receptors originate from a woman of 80 years or more with active or convalescent COVID-19.

The CDR3 region has the DNA TGTGCCAGCAGCCGGACAGGGAGTCCGGGGAATGAGCAGTTCTTC. This sequence encodes CASSRTGSPGNEQFF. The chain couples TRBV3-1 (or the pseudogene TRBV3-2) to TRBJ2-1; 8 bases are shared with TRBD1. Germline CDR1 and CDR2: LGHDT and YNNKEL (reference sequence). The CDR3 spans 15 residues. V lost 4 bases, J lost 7 bases, and 9 bases stayed unmatched.

V is TRBV28 and J is TRBJ1-2; a weak D match, TRBD1 (5 bases). The CDR3 consists of 15 residues. Germline loops: CDR1 MDHEN, CDR2 SYDVKM. V lost 1 base, J lost 4 bases, and 13 bases lay in between. The chain's CDR3 is CASSLSRPGSYGYTF. In DNA, the CDR3 is TGTGCCAGCAGTTTATCCCGCCCAGGGTCCTATGGCTACACCTTC.

The chain uses TRBV6-5 and TRBJ1-3, with D maybe TRBD1 (5 bases). V was shortened by 2 bases and J by 16 bases, with 21 bases between the two germline ends. The CDR3 has 14 residues. Germline assignment: CDR1 MNHEY and CDR2 SVGAGI. CDR3 sequence (DNA): TGTGCCAGCAGTTACCGATCCGACCGGGACTCATCCTATTTT. Protein product: CASSYRSDRDSSYF.

The V and J genes are TRBV5-1 and TRBJ2-5; D not resolved. Germline-derived CDR1 and CDR2 are SGHRS and YFSETQ. Trimming shortened V by 0 bases and J by 1 base, and 4 bases separated the two germline ends. CDR3 size: 13 residues. CDR3 loop: CASSLGSQETQYF. DNA for the CDR3: TGCGCCAGCAGCTTGGGGAGCCAAGAGACCCAGTACTTC. The variable domain in full, with the rest retrieved from reference TRBV5-1 and TRBJ2-5, is KAGVTQTPRYLIKTRGQQVTLSCSPISGHRSVSWYQQTPGQGLQFLFEYFSETQRNKGNFPGRFSGRQFSNSRSEMNVSTLELGDSALYLCASSLGSQETQYFGPGTRLLVL.

The chain is built from TRBV28 and TRBJ2-7; 7 bases match TRBD1. Germline V gene lookup returns CDR1 MDHEN and CDR2 SYDVKM. V lost 8 bases and J lost 2; bases outside the gene matches: 3. The CDR3 runs 12 residues. The CDR3 region is CASRTGTYEQYF. For the CDR3, the DNA is TGTGCCAGCCGGACAGGTACCTACGAGCAGTACTTC.

J is TRBJ2-7 and V is TRBV2, with D possibly matching TRBD2 (7 bases). The CDR3 is made up of 17 amino acids. Germline V lookup: CDR1 SNHLY, CDR2 FYNNEI. V was shortened by 8 bases and J by 0 bases, with 23 bases between the two germline ends. The CDR3 reads CASWGGGEGPDSYEQYF. CDR3 in DNA: TGTGCCAGCTGGGGCGGGGGCGAGGGACCGGACTCCTACGAGCAGTACTTC.

The rearrangement links TRBV28 to TRBJ2-2, with TRBD1 matching over 9 bases. Per germline, CDR1 MDHEN and CDR2 SYDVKM. The CDR3 has 15 amino acids. The V segment lost 7 bases and the J segment 7 bases; nucleotides outside the gene matches: 10. In DNA, the CDR3 is TGTGCCAGCAAAACCCCGGGACAGGGTGTCGGGGAGCTGTTTTTT. This translates into CASKTPGQGVGELFF. The variable domain in full, with the rest retrieved from reference TRBV28 and TRBJ2-2, is DVKVTQSSRYLVKRTGEKVFLECVQDMDHENMFWYRQDPGLGLRLIYFSYDVKMKEKGDIPEGYSVSREKKERFSLILESASTNQTSMYLCASKTPGQGVGELFFGEGSRLTVL.

The J gene is TRBJ2-5, the V gene TRBV11-2, with 7 nucleotides matching TRBD1. Germline values: CDR1 SGHAT, CDR2 FQNNGV. With 1 base clipped from V and 4 bases from J, the junction kept 12 bases outside the gene matches. The CDR3 consists of 17 residues. CDR3 protein: CASSLGTGGIRRETQYF. The CDR3 bases are TGTGCCAGCAGCTTAGGGACAGGAGGTATACGGCGAGAGACCCAGTACTTC.

The count of this clone is one. This sequence joins TRBV7-8 and TRBJ1-2; no firm D call. Per germline, CDR1 SGHVS and CDR2 FQNEAQ. The CDR3 sequence is 14 residues long. Trimming cost V 4 bases and J 4 bases, with 13 bases left between them. The CDR3 nucleotides are TGTGCCAGCAGCTATGGCTACCTAGCCTATGGCTACACCTTC. Its protein is CASSYGYLAYGYTF.

The chain has TRBV5-1 and TRBJ2-5; 11 positions agree with TRBD2. J was trimmed by 5 bases and V by 4 bases; bases with no gene match: 10. This CDR3 contains 16 residues. Per germline, CDR1 SGHRS and CDR2 YFSETQ. The chain's CDR3 is CASSMELAGARETQYF. The CDR3 DNA follows: TGCGCCAGCAGCATGGAACTAGCGGGAGCCCGGGAGACCCAGTACTTC.

This clone came up a few times. In DNA form, the CDR3 reads TGTGCCAGTAGTGTGGACAGGGTCTCCTATAATTCACCCCTCCACTTT. It is translated as CASSVDRVSYNSPLHF. This chain uses TRBV19 with TRBJ1-6; 8 bases line up with TRBD1. Per germline, CDR1 LNHDA and CDR2 SQIVND (reference sequence). CDR3 length: 16 residues. The ends lost 5 bases at V and 0 bases at J; junction bases unmatched: 3.

The V call is TRBV7-9, the J call TRBJ1-5, with a weak D call TRBD1 (5 bases). V was pared by 5 bases and J by 7 bases, with 21 bases between. Germline CDR1 SEHNR, CDR2 FQNEAQ (reference sequence). This CDR3 is built from 16 residues. For the CDR3, the DNA is TGTGCCAGCAGCACATCTGACAGAGGAGTTGGCCAGCCCCAGCATTTT. Its translation: CASSTSDRGVGQPQHF.

The chain employs TRBV6-1 and TRBJ2-5; 7 positions agree with TRBD2. This CDR3 spans 16 amino acids. After removal of 1 base from V and 0 bases from J, the junction contained 5 bases not matched to a gene. The V gene's germline CDR1 is MNHNS and CDR2 SASEGT. The CDR3 loop is CASSEGHGGYQETQYF. As DNA, the CDR3 is TGTGCCAGCAGTGAAGGGCACGGGGGGTACCAAGAGACCCAGTACTTC.

This chain joins TRBV9 and TRBJ1-2; 8 positions agree with TRBD1. CDR3 length equals 17 residues. V lost 1 base to trimming and J lost 7 bases; unmatched junction nucleotides: 15. Germline V gives CDR1 SGDLS, CDR2 YYNGEE. CDR3 DNA sequence: TGTGCCAGCAGCGTAACCGCCGAAGACAGGGGAGGGGGTGGCTACACCTTC. Its protein is CASSVTAEDRGGGGYTF.

The V call is TRBV7-2, the J call TRBJ2-7; TRBD2 agrees at 11 bases. This CDR3 has 16 amino acids. J lost 2 bases, V lost 4 bases, and 7 bases had no gene match. CDR1 and CDR2 from the germline V gene are SGHTA and FQGNSA. CDR3 nucleotides: TGTGCCAGCAGCTCGCGGTTAGCGGGAGGGCCCTACGAGCAGTACTTC. This encodes CASSSRLAGGPYEQYF.

The rearrangement joins TRBV27 to TRBJ1-2, with 9 nucleotides matching TRBD1. This CDR3 contains 13 residues. Germline assignment: CDR1 MNHEY and CDR2 SMNVEV (reference sequence). V shed 6 bases, J shed 4 bases, and the junction held 3 bases outside the gene matches. DNA for the CDR3: TGTGCCAGCAGGGTGGACAGGGGCTATGGCTACACCTTC. Residues: CASRVDRGYGYTF.

V gene TRBV6-5 combines with J gene TRBJ1-2; possible D gene TRBD1, 5 bases. CDR1 and CDR2 from the germline V gene are MNHEY and SVGAGI. The CDR3 has 15 residues. V was cut by 7 bases and J by 4 bases, with 19 bases left in between. The CDR3 spells CASTSGGESAYGYTF. The CDR3 DNA is TGTGCCAGCACCTCGGGGGGGGAATCTGCCTATGGCTACACCTTC.

This clone has a handful of counts. The V and J genes are TRBV27 and TRBJ1-1; 7 bases agree with TRBD1. CDR3 size: 18 residues. The ends lost 1 base at V and 3 bases at J; junction bases unmatched: 14. Germline CDR1 MNHEY, CDR2 SMNVEV (reference sequence). CDR3 in amino acids: CASSLLRRGRQTYTEAFF. The CDR3 region has the DNA TGTGCCAGCAGTTTATTAAGAAGGGGGCGACAGACGTACACTGAAGCTTTCTTT.

This chain connects TRBV5-1 to TRBJ1-2; 7 bases are shared with TRBD1. The V segment lost 6 bases and the J segment 3 bases; nucleotides outside the gene matches: 5. This CDR3 is 13 amino acids long. Germline V gives CDR1 SGHRS, CDR2 YFSETQ. DNA of the CDR3: TGCGCCAGCAACGCGGGGACAGACTATGGCTACACCTTC. This translates into CASNAGTDYGYTF.

The chain couples TRBV6-6 to TRBJ1-4; a weak D match, TRBD1 (6 bases). The CDR3 is made up of 15 amino acids. Looked up from germline, CDR1 is MNHNY and CDR2 is SVGAGI (reference sequence). Trimming removed 6 bases from V and 4 bases from J, with 15 bases in between. The CDR3 bases are TGTGCCAGCAGCATCAAGACAGGCATTAATGAAAAACTGTTTTTT. This encodes CASSIKTGINEKLFF.

The V call is TRBV28, the J call TRBJ1-2; a weak D match, TRBD1 (5 bases). Germline lookup yields CDR1 MDHEN and CDR2 SYDVKM. Trimming took off 5 bases at V and 5 bases at J, with 12 bases between the two ends. CDR3 size: 13 residues. Here the CDR3 DNA reads TGTGCCAGCAGTGCCAGGGTGGGATATGGCTACACCTTC. Translating it yields CASSARVGYGYTF.